What follows are 28 T cell receptor beta chains derived from one specimen sequenced in a study of CD8 T cells in ankylosing spondylitis. Study observations and caveats: Among TCR beta sequences, a motif of eight highly homologous variants appeared characteristic of ankylosing spondylitis blood.

TCRdb called the 5' RACE reads again in MiXCR, with one record for every CDR3 protein. Found here are a few hundred thousand distinct CDR3 sequences, less than 10% of them singletons; the top ten hold 14% to 15%. Which antigens these TCRs recognize remains unknown. The sequenced sample consisted of blood, either unsorted or a sorted T cell fraction (not recorded which). The receptors shown here come from a male donor with ankylosing spondylitis.

This clonotype was seen just once. The V gene is TRBV4-2, the J gene TRBJ2-5; weak D call: TRBD2 (6 bases). V lost 0 bases and J 5 bases, leaving 13 bases between the germline ends. There are 15 residues in the CDR3. The germline V gene encodes CDR1 LGHNA and CDR2 YNFKEQ. The CDR3 coding sequence is TGTGCCAGCAGCCAAGATCTTGATGGGAGGGAGACCCAGTACTTC. Protein sequence: CASSQDLDGRETQYF.

This chain connects TRBV29-1 to TRBJ2-1; tentative D call: TRBD1 (5 bases). V was trimmed by 3 bases and J by 0 bases, leaving 9 bases between them. The CDR3 loop spans 14 amino acids. The germline CDR1 and CDR2 sequences are SQVTM and ANQGSEA. The CDR3 region is CSVDPQASYNEQFF. The CDR3 DNA sequence: TGCAGCGTTGACCCACAGGCCTCCTACAATGAGCAGTTCTTC.

The CDR3 here is CASSLIWRGEYQETQYF. For the CDR3, the DNA is TGTGCCAGCAGTTTAATATGGAGGGGGGAGTACCAAGAGACCCAGTACTTC. The genes are TRBV12-3 or TRBV12-4 and TRBJ2-5; TRBD1 or TRBD2 may be the D gene (6 bases each). The CDR3 consists of 17 residues. Trimming shortened V by 2 bases and J by 0 bases, and 16 bases separated the two germline ends.

This clonotype was picked up a small number of times. This chain joins TRBV4-1 and TRBJ2-1; D is perhaps TRBD1 or TRBD2 (5 bases each). Per germline, CDR1 MGHRA and CDR2 YSYEKL. V was cut by 6 bases and J by 9 bases, with 21 bases left in between. This CDR3 spans 15 amino acids. Here the CDR3 reads CASSPIRDLPSEQFF. CDR3 in DNA: TGCGCCAGCAGTCCGATCCGGGACCTCCCCAGTGAGCAGTTCTTC.

CDR3 DNA: TGTGCCAGCAGTTACTCTGGGGGAGTAAGTACCTACGAGCAGTACTTC. This gives the protein CASSYSGGVSTYEQYF. The chain couples TRBV6-5 to TRBJ2-7, with D perhaps matching TRBD1 or TRBD2 (5 bases each). CDR3 length equals 16 residues. The V and J ends lost 0 bases and 2 bases respectively, with 14 bases between them. From germline, CDR1 is MNHEY and CDR2 SVGAGI.

With respect to this clonotype: This may come from a read error, since a much larger clone is one base off. The chain's CDR3 is CASSLASGRLYEQFF. CDR3 coding DNA: TGTGCTAGCAGTCTTGCTAGCGGGAGGTTGTATGAGCAGTTCTTC. The chain joins TRBV7-7 to TRBJ2-1, with 11 positions matching TRBD2. The CDR3 is made up of 15 amino acids. The germline CDR1 and CDR2 sequences are SSHAT and FNYEAQ (reference sequence).

The chain joins TRBV29-1 to TRBJ2-1, with 10 bases aligning to TRBD2. Germline V gene sequence: CDR1 SQVTM, CDR2 ANQGSEA. The V and J ends lost 6 bases and 10 bases, in that order; junction bases with no gene match: 12. The CDR3 spans 14 residues. The chain's CDR3 is CSVLTSGMAGEQFF. CDR3 bases: TGCAGCGTCCTTACTAGCGGGATGGCCGGGGAGCAGTTCTTC.

In DNA, the CDR3 is TGTGCTAGTGGTTTGGTACCCCGGACGGTAAACTATGGCTACACCTTC. Protein sequence: CASGLVPRTVNYGYTF. V is TRBV12-5 and J is TRBJ1-2, with D hard to call. The V and J ends lost 0 bases and 2 bases respectively, with 13 bases between them. This CDR3 has 16 residues. Germline CDR1 reads LGHNT; CDR2 reads FRNRAP. Together with reference TRBV12-5 and TRBJ1-2, the CDR3 gives the full variable domain: DARVTQTPRHKVTEMGQEVTMRCQPILGHNTVFWYRQTMMQGLELLAYFRNRAPLDDSGMPKDRFSAEMPDATLATLKIQPSEPRDSAVYFCASGLVPRTVNYGYTFGSGTRLTVV.

This clonotype turned up a few times. The chain couples TRBV5-1 to TRBJ2-2; D is tentatively TRBD1 or TRBD2 (6 bases each). The length of the CDR3 is 17 residues. The ends were cut back, 4 bases at V and 0 bases at J, with 16 bases in the middle. Germline V gene data show CDR1 as SGHRS and CDR2 as YFSETQ. This CDR3 reads CASSQPPGEANTGELFF. The CDR3, as DNA: TGCGCCAGCAGCCAACCACCAGGGGAGGCGAACACCGGGGAGCTGTTTTTT.

The CDR3 region is CSAKQGMNTEAFF. As DNA, the CDR3 is TGCAGTGCCAAACAGGGCATGAACACTGAAGCTTTCTTT. The rearrangement joins TRBV20-1 to TRBJ1-1, with D maybe TRBD1 (6 bases). CDR3 size: 13 residues. Trimming removed 6 bases from V and 0 bases from J, with 11 bases in between. Germline V gene lookup returns CDR1 DFQATT and CDR2 SNEGSKA (reference sequence).

The DNA of the CDR3 is TGCAGTGCTAGAGATGTTGGACAGCGCACAGATACGCAGTATTTT. Amino acid sequence: CSARDVGQRTDTQYF. J is TRBJ2-3 and V is TRBV20-1; D may be TRBD1 (6 bases). Germline V gene sequence: CDR1 DFQATT, CDR2 SNEGSKA (reference sequence). The CDR3 is 15 residues long. Trimming stripped 0 bases from V and 1 base from J, with 11 bases between.

This chain connects TRBV13 to TRBJ2-7; 14 nucleotides align to TRBD2. This CDR3 is 15 amino acids long. From germline, CDR1 is PRHDT and CDR2 FYEKMQ (reference sequence). J gave up 7 bases and V 1 base, and 3 bases lay outside the gene matches. CDR3 bases: TGTGCCAGCAGCTTAGAGGGACTAGCGGGAGCGGAGCAGTACTTC. It is translated as CASSLEGLAGAEQYF.

The chain's CDR3 is CASTPGQGVREQYF. The CDR3 DNA reads as TGTGCCAGCACCCCGGGACAGGGAGTCCGCGAGCAGTACTTC. V and J are TRBV28 and TRBJ2-7; the match to TRBD1 covers 9 bases. The CDR3 is 14 residues long. The germline V gene has CDR1 MDHEN and CDR2 SYDVKM. The trim removed 7 bases at V and 6 bases at J, leaving 10 bases unmatched.

This clonotype was recorded a few times. The rearrangement joins TRBV27 to TRBJ2-7; D gene unclear. V lost 10 bases and J 1 base, leaving 14 bases between the germline ends. The CDR3 is 13 amino acids. Looked up from germline, CDR1 is MNHEY and CDR2 is SMNVEV (reference sequence). CDR3 in amino acids: CAIRAENSYEQYF. DNA of the CDR3: TGTGCCATAAGGGCAGAAAATTCCTACGAGCAGTACTTC.

This clonotype has a count of ten or more. The gene calls are TRBV4-3 and TRBJ1-1; 9 bases fit TRBD1. This CDR3 has 15 amino acids. The germline V gene has CDR1 LGHNA and CDR2 YSLEER. The trim removed 6 bases at V and 4 bases at J, leaving 9 bases unmatched. The CDR3 DNA reads TGCGCCAGCAGTCATCGACAGGGGGGTTTCACTGAAGCTTTCTTT. Protein product: CASSHRQGGFTEAFF.

Many counts were recorded for this clonotype. The chain links TRBV20-1 to TRBJ2-5, with no clear D. The CDR3 has 15 amino acids. V was cut by 3 bases and J by 2 bases, with 16 bases left in between. Looked up from germline, CDR1 is DFQATT and CDR2 is SNEGSKA (reference sequence). This CDR3 is CSASPHGRSQETQYF. The CDR3 region has the DNA TGCAGTGCTAGCCCCCACGGGCGGTCTCAAGAGACCCAGTACTTC.

Concerning this clonotype: A read error may account for a junction end that differs from germline. This chain links TRBV20-1 with TRBJ2-7; TRBD1 agrees at 7 bases. Germline loops: CDR1 DFQATT, CDR2 SNEGSKA (reference sequence). CDR3 size: 9 residues. The CDR3 region has the DNA TGCAGTGCTAGCCGACGGGACAGCTTC. Translation: CSASRRDSF.

This rearrangement joins TRBV20-1 to TRBJ1-5; D uncertain. The V gene's germline CDR1 is DFQATT and CDR2 SNEGSKA (reference sequence). The CDR3 consists of 13 residues. V was pared by 6 bases and J by 4 bases, with 13 bases between. CDR3 region: CSAVGIGNQPQHF. CDR3 in DNA: TGCAGTGCGGTGGGGATTGGGAATCAGCCCCAGCATTTT.

The V call is TRBV5-1, the J call TRBJ2-1, with 8 bases fitting TRBD1. Germline lookup yields CDR1 SGHRS and CDR2 YFSETQ. The CDR3 runs 16 residues. Unmatched junction bases numbered 8, after V lost 3 bases and J lost 3 bases. The CDR3 here is CASSSAGTGNYNEQFF. CDR3 nucleotides: TGCGCCAGCAGCTCCGCCGGGACAGGCAACTACAATGAGCAGTTCTTC.

In its sample, this clonotype was seen a few times. This chain uses TRBV5-1 with TRBJ2-1; perhaps TRBD2 as D (5 bases). The CDR3 is 15 residues long. CDR1 SGHRS and CDR2 YFSETQ come from the germline V gene. V lost 0 bases, J lost 4 bases, and 11 bases lay in between. This CDR3 is CASSLGWSGYNEQFF. CDR3 sequence (DNA): TGCGCCAGCAGCTTGGGCTGGTCGGGATACAATGAGCAGTTCTTC.

The chain carries TRBV4-2 and TRBJ1-5, with 7 bases fitting TRBD1. The CDR3 covers 15 residues. V trimming: 5 bases; J trimming: 4 bases; junction bases outside the gene matches: 8. Germline values: CDR1 LGHNA, CDR2 YNFKEQ. The DNA of the CDR3 is TGTGCCAGCAGCAAGGGACAGAGGGGAAATCAGCCCCAGCATTTT. It yields the protein CASSKGQRGNQPQHF.

This clonotype has a handful of counts. The chain combines TRBV18 with TRBJ1-2; a possible D gene is TRBD1 (6 bases). The V end was cut by 3 bases, the J end by 4 bases, with 9 bases between. From germline, CDR1 is KGHSH and CDR2 LQKENI. The CDR3 consists of 13 residues. This CDR3 reads CASSPDSVYGYTF. CDR3 in DNA: TGTGCCAGCTCACCGGACAGCGTCTATGGCTACACCTTC.

This clonotype was observed a few times. The gene calls are TRBV19 and TRBJ1-2, with a weak D call TRBD1 (6 bases). The CDR3 is 13 residues long. Germline assignment: CDR1 LNHDA and CDR2 SQIVND (reference sequence). The ends were cut back, 10 bases at V and 8 bases at J, with 20 bases in the middle. CDR3 region: CATRNVGGRGYTF. Written as DNA, the CDR3 is TGTGCCACCAGAAACGTAGGGGGGCGAGGCTACACCTTC.

Ten or more counts support this clonotype. The chain uses TRBV5-5 and TRBJ2-7; 13 nucleotides align to TRBD2. The germline gives CDR1 SGHKS, CDR2 YYEKEE (reference sequence). This CDR3 is built from 18 residues. Trimming at V came to 0 bases and at J to 3 bases, leaving 9 bases not matched to a gene. In DNA, the CDR3 is TGTGCCAGCAGCTTGGGGACTAGCGGGAGAATTTTTGGCTACGAGCAGTACTTC. It yields the protein CASSLGTSGRIFGYEQYF.

This clonotype occurred a few times. This chain uses TRBV29-1 with TRBJ1-2, with 7 nucleotides matching TRBD1. The J segment lost 6 bases and the V segment lost 0 bases, leaving 10 bases of the junction unmatched. Germline values: CDR1 SQVTM, CDR2 ANQGSEA. The CDR3 length is 15 residues. The chain's CDR3 is CSVEDLWQGENGYTF. CDR3 sequence (DNA): TGCAGCGTTGAAGATCTTTGGCAGGGGGAGAATGGCTACACCTTC. Drawing the rest from reference TRBV29-1 and TRBJ1-2, the complete variable domain is SAVISQKPSRDICQRGTSLTIQCQVDSQVTMMFWYRQQPGQSLTLIATANQGSEATYESGFVIDKFPISRPNLTFSTLTVSNMSPEDSSIYLCSVEDLWQGENGYTFGSGTRLTVV.

This clonotype showed up many times. The chain is built from TRBV5-1 and TRBJ1-1; D is unclear. The CDR3 has 14 amino acids. The V end was cut by 0 bases, the J end by 4 bases, with 10 bases between. Germline CDR1 is SGHRS and CDR2 is YFSETQ. Here the CDR3 DNA reads TGCGCCAGCAGCTTGGGACTCCCGGGCACTGAAGCTTTCTTT. Translated: CASSLGLPGTEAFF. Drawing the rest from reference TRBV5-1 and TRBJ1-1, the complete variable domain is KAGVTQTPRYLIKTRGQQVTLSCSPISGHRSVSWYQQTPGQGLQFLFEYFSETQRNKGNFPGRFSGRQFSNSRSEMNVSTLELGDSALYLCASSLGLPGTEAFFGQGTRLTVV.

This clonotype was observed at least ten times. The V gene is TRBV6-1, the J gene TRBJ2-3; no clear D gene. The CDR3 has 14 residues. V was trimmed by 7 bases and J by 1 base, leaving 12 bases between them. Germline CDR1 reads MNHNS; CDR2 reads SASEGT. CDR3 nucleotide sequence: TGTGCCAGCAAGCGCGGTGCGGGCACAGATACGCAGTATTTT. Protein: CASKRGAGTDTQYF.

The gene calls are TRBV14 and TRBJ2-5, with TRBD1 identical over 10 bases. This CDR3 comprises 17 residues. Germline CDR1 reads SGHDN; CDR2 reads FVKESK. J lost 3 bases, V lost 1 base, and 8 bases had no gene match. DNA of the CDR3: TGTGCCAGCAGCCAAGCGGGGACAGGGGTCAGGGAAGAGACCCAGTACTTC. Translated: CASSQAGTGVREETQYF.